This T cell receptor (beta chain) appears in the sequencing data of a study of T cells after yellow fever vaccination. Study overall: Preparation used SMART-Seq v4 Ultra Low Input for the low-cell-number fractions.

This CDR3 is built from 16 residues. V lost 5 bases and J 0 bases, leaving 16 bases between the germline ends. The germline gives CDR1 DFQATT, CDR2 SNEGSKA (reference sequence). TCRdb re-called the 5' RACE reads with MiXCR, one entry per CDR3 protein. Here the sample spans about 240,000 distinct CDR3 sequences, about 7% being singletons. The clonotype was recovered from a man aged 30 to 45 who received the YFV17D yellow fever vaccine. The material was CD4+ T cells sorted from PBMCs, obtained 15 days after the yellow fever booster vaccination. The chain carries TRBV20-1 and TRBJ2-2; maybe TRBD2 (5 bases). CDR3: CSASIARGSNTGELFF. For the CDR3, the DNA is TGCAGTGCTTCTATAGCGCGAGGTTCGAACACCGGGGAGCTGTTTTTT.